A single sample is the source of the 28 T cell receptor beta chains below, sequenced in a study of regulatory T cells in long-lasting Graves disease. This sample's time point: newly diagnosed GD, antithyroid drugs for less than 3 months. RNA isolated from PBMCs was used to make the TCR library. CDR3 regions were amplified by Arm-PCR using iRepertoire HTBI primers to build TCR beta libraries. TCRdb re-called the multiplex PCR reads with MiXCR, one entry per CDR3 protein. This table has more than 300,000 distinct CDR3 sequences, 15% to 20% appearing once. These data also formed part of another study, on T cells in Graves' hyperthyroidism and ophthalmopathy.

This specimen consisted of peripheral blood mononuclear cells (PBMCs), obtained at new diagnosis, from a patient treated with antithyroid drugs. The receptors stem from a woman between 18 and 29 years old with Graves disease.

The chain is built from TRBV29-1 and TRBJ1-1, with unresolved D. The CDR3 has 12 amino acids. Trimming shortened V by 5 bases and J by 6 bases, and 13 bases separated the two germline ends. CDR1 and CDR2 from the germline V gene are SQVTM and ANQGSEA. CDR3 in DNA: TGCAGCGTTACACACGACAAGGCTGAAGCTTTCTTT. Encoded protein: CSVTHDKAEAFF.

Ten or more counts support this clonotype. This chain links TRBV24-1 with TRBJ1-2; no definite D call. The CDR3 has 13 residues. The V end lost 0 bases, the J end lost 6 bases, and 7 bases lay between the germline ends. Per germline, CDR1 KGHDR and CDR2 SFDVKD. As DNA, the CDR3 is TGTGCCACCAGTGATTTGCGGGCGGATGGCTACACCTTC. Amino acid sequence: CATSDLRADGYTF.

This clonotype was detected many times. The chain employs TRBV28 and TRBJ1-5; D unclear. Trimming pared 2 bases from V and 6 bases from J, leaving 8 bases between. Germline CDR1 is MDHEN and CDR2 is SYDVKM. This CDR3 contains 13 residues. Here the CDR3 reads CASSLDPSQPQHF. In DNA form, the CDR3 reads TGTGCCAGCAGTTTAGACCCCAGTCAGCCCCAGCATTTT. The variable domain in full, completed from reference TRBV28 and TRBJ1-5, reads DVKVTQSSRYLVKRTGEKVFLECVQDMDHENMFWYRQDPGLGLRLIYFSYDVKMKEKGDIPEGYSVSREKKERFSLILESASTNQTSMYLCASSLDPSQPQHFGDGTRLSIL.

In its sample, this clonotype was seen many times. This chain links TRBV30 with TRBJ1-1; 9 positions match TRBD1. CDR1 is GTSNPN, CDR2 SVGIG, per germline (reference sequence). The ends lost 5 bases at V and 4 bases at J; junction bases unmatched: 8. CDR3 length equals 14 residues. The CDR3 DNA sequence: TGTGCCTGGCAACCGGGACAGGGTAGCACTGAAGCTTTCTTT. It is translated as CAWQPGQGSTEAFF.

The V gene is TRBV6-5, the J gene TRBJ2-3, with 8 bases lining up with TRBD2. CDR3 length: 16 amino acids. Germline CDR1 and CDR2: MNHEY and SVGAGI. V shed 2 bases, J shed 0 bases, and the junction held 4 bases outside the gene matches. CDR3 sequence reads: CASSYRGGPSTDTQYF. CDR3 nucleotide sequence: TGTGCCAGCAGTTACCGCGGGGGGCCAAGCACAGATACGCAGTATTTT.

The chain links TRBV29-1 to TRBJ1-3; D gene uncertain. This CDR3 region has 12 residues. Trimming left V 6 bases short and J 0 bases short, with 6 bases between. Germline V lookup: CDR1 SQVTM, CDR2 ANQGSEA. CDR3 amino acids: CSVGLSGNTIYF. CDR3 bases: TGCAGCGTAGGCCTCTCTGGAAACACCATATATTTT.

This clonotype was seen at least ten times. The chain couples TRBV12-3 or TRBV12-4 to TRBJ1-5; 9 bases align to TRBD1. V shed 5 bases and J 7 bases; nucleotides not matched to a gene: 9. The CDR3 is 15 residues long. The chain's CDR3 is CASSPGTGFGQPQHF. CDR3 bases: TGTGCCAGCAGTCCCGGGACAGGGTTTGGACAGCCCCAGCATTTT.

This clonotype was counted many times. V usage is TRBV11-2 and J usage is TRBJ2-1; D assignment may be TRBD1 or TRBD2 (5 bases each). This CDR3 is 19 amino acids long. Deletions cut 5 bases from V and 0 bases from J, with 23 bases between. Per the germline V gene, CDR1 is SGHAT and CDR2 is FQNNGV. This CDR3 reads CASSVAPGTQLSSYNEQFF. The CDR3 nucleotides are TGTGCCAGCAGCGTTGCCCCCGGGACGCAGCTGAGCTCCTACAATGAGCAGTTCTTC. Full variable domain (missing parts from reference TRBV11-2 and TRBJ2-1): EAGVAQSPRYKIIEKRQSVAFWCNPISGHATLYWYQQILGQGPKLLIQFQNNGVVDDSQLPKDRFSAERLKGVDSTLKIQPAKLEDSAVYLCASSVAPGTQLSSYNEQFFGPGTRLTVL.

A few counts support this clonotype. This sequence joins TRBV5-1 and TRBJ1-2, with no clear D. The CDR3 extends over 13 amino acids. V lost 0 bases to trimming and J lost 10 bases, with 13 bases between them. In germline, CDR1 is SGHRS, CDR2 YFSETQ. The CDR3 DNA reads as TGCGCCAGCAGCTTGGATGAGGGTTCGGACTACACCTTC. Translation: CASSLDEGSDYTF.

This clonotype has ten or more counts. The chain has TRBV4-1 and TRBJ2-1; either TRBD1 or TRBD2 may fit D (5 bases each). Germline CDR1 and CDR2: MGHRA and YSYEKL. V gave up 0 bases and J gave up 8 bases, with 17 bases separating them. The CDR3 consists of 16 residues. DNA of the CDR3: TGCGCCAGCAGCCAAGATCCGGGGACCCATCCCTATGAGCAGTTCTTC. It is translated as CASSQDPGTHPYEQFF.

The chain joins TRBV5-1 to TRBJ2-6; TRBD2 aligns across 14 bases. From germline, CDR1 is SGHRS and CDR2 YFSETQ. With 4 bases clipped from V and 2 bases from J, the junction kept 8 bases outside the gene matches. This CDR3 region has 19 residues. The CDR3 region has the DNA TGCGCCAGCAGCAGCCAAGGGACTAGCGGGAGCGCTGGGGCCAACGTCCTGACTTTC. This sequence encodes CASSSQGTSGSAGANVLTF.

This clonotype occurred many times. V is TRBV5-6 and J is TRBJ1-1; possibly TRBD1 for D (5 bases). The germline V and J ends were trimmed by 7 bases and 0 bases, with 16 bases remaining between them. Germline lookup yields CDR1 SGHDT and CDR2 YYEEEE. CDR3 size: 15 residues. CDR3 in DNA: TGTGCCAGCTCCCGACCTGGGGGGATGAACACTGAAGCTTTCTTT. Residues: CASSRPGGMNTEAFF.

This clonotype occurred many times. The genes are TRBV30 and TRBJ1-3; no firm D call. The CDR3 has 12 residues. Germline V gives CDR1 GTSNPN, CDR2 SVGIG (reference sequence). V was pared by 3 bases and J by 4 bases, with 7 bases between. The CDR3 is CAWSGLGNTIYF. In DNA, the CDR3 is TGTGCCTGGAGCGGTTTGGGAAACACCATATATTTT.

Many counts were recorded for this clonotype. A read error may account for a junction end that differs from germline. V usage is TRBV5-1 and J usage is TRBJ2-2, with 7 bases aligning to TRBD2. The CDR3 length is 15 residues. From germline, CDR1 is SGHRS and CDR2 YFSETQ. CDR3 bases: TGTGCCAGCAGCTTATCTAGCGGAAACACCGGGGAGCTGTTTTTT. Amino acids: CASSLSSGNTGELFF. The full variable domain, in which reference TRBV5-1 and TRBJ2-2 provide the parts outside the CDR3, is KAGVTQTPRYLIKTRGQQVTLSCSPISGHRSVSWYQQTPGQGLQFLFEYFSETQRNKGNFPGRFSGRQFSNSRSEMNVSTLELGDSALYLCASSLSSGNTGELFFGEGSRLTVL.

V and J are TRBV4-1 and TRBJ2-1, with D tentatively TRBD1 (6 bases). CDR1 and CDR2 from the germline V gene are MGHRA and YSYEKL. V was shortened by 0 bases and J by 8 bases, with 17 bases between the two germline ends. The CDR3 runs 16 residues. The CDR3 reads CASSQDREQGVDEQFF. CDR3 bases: TGCGCCAGCAGCCAAGATCGGGAACAGGGAGTGGATGAGCAGTTCTTC.

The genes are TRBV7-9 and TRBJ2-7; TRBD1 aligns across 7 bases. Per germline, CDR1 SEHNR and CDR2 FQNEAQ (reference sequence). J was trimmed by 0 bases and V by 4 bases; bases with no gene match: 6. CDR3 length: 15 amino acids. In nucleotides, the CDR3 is TGTGCCAGCAGCTCAGACAGGGATCCCTCCTACGAGCAGTACTTC. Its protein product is CASSSDRDPSYEQYF.

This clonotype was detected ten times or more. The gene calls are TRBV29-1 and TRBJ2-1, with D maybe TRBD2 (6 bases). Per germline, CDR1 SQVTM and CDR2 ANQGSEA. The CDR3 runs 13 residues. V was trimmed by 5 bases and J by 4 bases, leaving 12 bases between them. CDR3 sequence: CSVSGSTYNEQFF. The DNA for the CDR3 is TGCAGCGTTTCCGGGAGCACATACAATGAGCAGTTCTTC.

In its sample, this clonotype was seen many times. The CDR3 DNA reads TGTGCCAGCAGCTCATTACGCCGACCGGGAGGGGGCACAGATACGCAGTATTTT. Protein: CASSSLRRPGGGTDTQYF. The chain recombines TRBV7-2 with TRBJ2-3, with 8 bases lining up with TRBD2. The germline CDR1 and CDR2 sequences are SGHTA and FQGNSA. V was clipped by 4 bases and J by 1 base; unmatched bases: 13. The CDR3 sequence is 18 residues long.

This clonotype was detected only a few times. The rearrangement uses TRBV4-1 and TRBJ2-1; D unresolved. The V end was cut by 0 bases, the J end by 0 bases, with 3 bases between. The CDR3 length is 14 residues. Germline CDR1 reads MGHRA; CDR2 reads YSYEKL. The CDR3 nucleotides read TGCGCCAGCAGCCAAGAGGGCTCCTACAATGAGCAGTTCTTC. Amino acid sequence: CASSQEGSYNEQFF.

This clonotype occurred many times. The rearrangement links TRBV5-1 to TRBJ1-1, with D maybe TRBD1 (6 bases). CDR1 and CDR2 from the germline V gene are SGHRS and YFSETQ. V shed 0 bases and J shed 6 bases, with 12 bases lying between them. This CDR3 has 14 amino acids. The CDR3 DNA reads TGCGCCAGCAGCTTGGCGGGGGCGTACGCTGAAGCTTTCTTT. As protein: CASSLAGAYAEAFF. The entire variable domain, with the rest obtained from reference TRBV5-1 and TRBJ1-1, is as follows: KAGVTQTPRYLIKTRGQQVTLSCSPISGHRSVSWYQQTPGQGLQFLFEYFSETQRNKGNFPGRFSGRQFSNSRSEMNVSTLELGDSALYLCASSLAGAYAEAFFGQGTRLTVV.

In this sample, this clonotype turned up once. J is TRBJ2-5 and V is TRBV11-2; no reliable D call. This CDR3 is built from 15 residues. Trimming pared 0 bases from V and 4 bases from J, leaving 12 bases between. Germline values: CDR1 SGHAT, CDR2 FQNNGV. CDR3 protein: CASSLDRTPGETQYF. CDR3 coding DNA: TGTGCCAGCAGCTTAGATCGAACCCCCGGAGAGACCCAGTACTTC.

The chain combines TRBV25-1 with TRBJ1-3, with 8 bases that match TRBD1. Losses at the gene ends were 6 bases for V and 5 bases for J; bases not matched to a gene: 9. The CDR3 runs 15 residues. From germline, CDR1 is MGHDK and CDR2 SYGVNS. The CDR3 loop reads CASRASGQERNTIYF. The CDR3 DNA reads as TGTGCCAGCAGGGCCTCGGGACAGGAGCGAAACACCATATATTTT.

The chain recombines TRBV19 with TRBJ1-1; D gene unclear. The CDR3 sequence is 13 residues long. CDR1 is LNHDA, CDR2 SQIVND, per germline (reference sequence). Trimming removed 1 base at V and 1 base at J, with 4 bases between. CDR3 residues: CASSIGKNTEAFF. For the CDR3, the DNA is TGTGCCAGTAGTATAGGCAAGAACACTGAAGCTTTCTTT.

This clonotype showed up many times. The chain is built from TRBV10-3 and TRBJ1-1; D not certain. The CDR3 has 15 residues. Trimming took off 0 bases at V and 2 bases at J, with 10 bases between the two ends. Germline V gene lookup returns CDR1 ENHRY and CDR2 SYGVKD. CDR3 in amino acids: CAISESKAGNTEAFF. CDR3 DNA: TGTGCCATCAGTGAGTCGAAGGCGGGAAACACTGAAGCTTTCTTT.

In DNA, the CDR3 is TGTGCCATCAGTGGTGAAGGGGGGTACACTGAAGCTTTCTTT. Translating gives CAISGEGGYTEAFF. This chain joins TRBV10-3 and TRBJ1-1; a possible D gene is TRBD1 (6 bases). Germline lookup yields CDR1 ENHRY and CDR2 SYGVKD. The CDR3 is made up of 14 amino acids. The V and J ends lost 4 bases and 3 bases respectively, with 12 bases between them.

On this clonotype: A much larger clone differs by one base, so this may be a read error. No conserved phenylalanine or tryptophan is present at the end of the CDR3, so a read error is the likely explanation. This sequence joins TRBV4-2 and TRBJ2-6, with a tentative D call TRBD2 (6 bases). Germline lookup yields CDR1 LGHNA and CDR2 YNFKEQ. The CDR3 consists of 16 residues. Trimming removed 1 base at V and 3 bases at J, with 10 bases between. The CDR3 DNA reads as TGTGCCAGCAGCCAAGGGGGGGAAGGTGGGGCCAACGTCCTGACTATC. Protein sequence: CASSQGGEGGANVLTI.

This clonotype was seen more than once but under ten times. In DNA form, the CDR3 reads TGTGCCAGCAGAAGGGACCTCTGGGAGGGAGAAAAACTGTTTTTT. Amino acid sequence: CASRRDLWEGEKLFF. The rearrangement links TRBV6-1 to TRBJ1-4, with D perhaps TRBD1 (5 bases). The CDR3 runs 15 residues. The V and J ends lost 6 bases and 8 bases respectively, with 19 bases between them. Germline V gene data show CDR1 as MNHNS and CDR2 as SASEGT.

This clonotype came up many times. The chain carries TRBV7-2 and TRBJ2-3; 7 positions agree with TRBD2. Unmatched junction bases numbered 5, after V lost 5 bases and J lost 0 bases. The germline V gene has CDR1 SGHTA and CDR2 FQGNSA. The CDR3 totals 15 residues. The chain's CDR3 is CASSPTSVSTDTQYF. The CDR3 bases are TGTGCCAGCAGCCCCACTAGCGTTAGCACAGATACGCAGTATTTT.